The TCR beta chain under discussion was sequenced for a study of T cell responses to AZD1222 COVID-19 vaccine. This CDR3 spans 18 amino acids. CDR1 LGHDT and CDR2 YNNKEL come from the germline V gene (reference sequence). Concerning this clone itself: One junction end does not reproduce the germline sequence, and a read error may be involved.

TCRdb keeps only in-frame clones here, not all; method: immunoSEQ multiplex PCR. The repertoire has roughly 120,000 clones, 75% to 90% of them found once; the top ten carry roughly 1.6%. The receptor was isolated from an adult in good health. The chain uses TRBV3-1 (or the pseudogene TRBV3-2) and TRBJ1-4; D is perhaps TRBD1 (5 bases). This specimen was peripheral blood, taken on day 0 of AZD1222 vaccination. CDR3 sequence: CAGSRSYPGWGTNEKLFF. DNA for the CDR3: TGTGCCGGCAGCCGAAGCTACCCGGGATGGGGGACTAATGAAAAACTGTTTTTT.